The clone carrying this T cell receptor beta chain was counted once. Its antigen is unknown. These data are taken from a study of CD8+ T cells in alopecia areata. Study information: Tofacitinib administration to treated patients was oral, at 5 to 10 mg twice daily.

Treatment indicated: oral pan-JAK inhibitor, 5-10 mg twice daily. Germline assignment: CDR1 SGHDT and CDR2 YYEEEE. V shed 1 base and J 0 bases; nucleotides not matched to a gene: 10. The CDR3 has 18 residues. Investigators isolated RNA and reverse transcribed it into cDNA to act as the sequencing template. This table comes from immunoSEQ multiplex PCR, and its TCRdb copy is limited to in-frame clones, with some not included. This table holds about 200,000 clones, more than 45% found once. Notes on the study in general: Among the 100 top clones, expanded CD8+ clones, like scalp clonality, were significantly decreased by tofacitinib. Amid tofacitinib therapy, many expanded lesional clones stayed present in scalp and blood.

This receptor was identified in a human donor with alopecia areata. The chain is built from TRBV5-6 and TRBJ2-4; 7 nucleotides match TRBD1. This specimen was CD4+ T cells sorted from blood, taken at week 4, from a patient treated with tofacitinib. The CDR3, as DNA: TGTGCCAGCAGCTTGTCAGGGACAGCTATTCTAGCCAAAAACATTCAGTACTTC. Translated, it gives CASSLSGTAILAKNIQYF.